Below, one T cell receptor beta chain is given with its context. What antigen it recognizes has not been identified. Base qualities were left out, and no much larger clone turns up one base away. The sample contains more than one DNA sequence encoding this CDR3. This specimen comes from a study of shared clonotypes between healthy human individuals (dated by TCRdb to between 2020 and 2021). For context, the study as a whole: A couple of women and a few men aged 18 to 49 years were included in the cohort. For each donor, CD4 naive and CD4 memory were each given three plates, CD8 naive was given two plates, and CD8 memory was given one plate. To estimate repertoire size and how much clonotypes are shared between individuals, the study performed deep sequencing of blood TCR repertoires from roughly five healthy adults. To increase sequencing depth and limit assay-specific biases, different laboratories used diverse techniques to prepare libraries and sequence TCR repertoires. Each donor's leukapheresis produced roughly between about 0.9 and 9.5 billion PBMCs. Results and caveats for the whole study, not just this receptor: Rarefaction of sorted-subset datasets indicated incomplete sequencing despite the large sequencing depth. Larger estimated clonotype richness was generally found for naive subsets than for memory subsets. The small number of donors limited the genetic and exposure-history diversity represented. Based on pairwise subsampling, the degree of clonotype sharing among donors was expected to be affected by sequencing depth. When several donors were compared, the shared fraction of clonotypes was roughly 5% for naive CD4, less than 4% for naive CD8, more than 2% for memory CD4, and 0.4% for memory CD8. Sampling was restricted to blood, and TCR repertoires in tissue are likely to differ from TCR repertoires in blood. Clonotypes shared by all four sorted-subset donors showed higher generation probabilities than non-shared clonotypes.

TCR CDR3 regions were amplified from genomic DNA by multiplex PCR using the deep immunoSEQ assay. Extracted genomic DNA from each cell subset was distributed evenly across all wells of several immunoSEQ 96-well plates, and each plate was treated as a replicate. For sorted subsets, each replicate PCR was loaded with about 0.2 ug genomic DNA, equivalent to approximately 27,000 T cell genomes. Purified libraries were quantified with a Qubit 3.0 fluorometer, sized on a Bioanalyzer 2100, and re-quantified with the KAPA Library Quantification kit. Every immunoSEQ 96-well plate was sequenced on a separate single-read 150-cycle Illumina NextSeq 550 flow cell. From the authors' description of their analysis: Because the immunoSEQ output held only junctional sequences and lacked quality scores, the filtering could not match the filtering applied to full-length reads. To assign V/J genes and CDR3, sequences were annotated against IMGT germline references using PyIR, a Python wrapper for IgBLAST v1.9. Reads with weak V/J assignments (E-value above 1e-6), missing CDR3, stop codons, out-of-frame junctions, or ambiguous translated residues were removed. A V3J clonotype was defined by an identical inferred V gene, J gene, and CDR3 amino acid sequence. Percentage overlap between repertoires was computed as shared unique clonotypes divided by the size of the smaller repertoire. RTK rarefaction, the Chao1 estimator, and Recon v2.1 estimates of unobserved clonotypes were used to assess repertoire richness. Generation probabilities for all TCRbeta clonotypes obtained by the gDNA method from a handful of donors were computed using OLGA. Imported from immuneACCESS, the table was reduced by TCRdb to in-frame sequences with V and J called. These copies leave out some clones; in studies compared against another copy, an unresolved V gene accounts for under half, and the cause of the remainder is not known. V and J calls plus clone size are reproduced from that table; the DNA served to infer D and trimming. The sample table records about 2 million clones; over 85% of these occur just once. The ten largest clones take up 1% to 1.5% of the sample.

For the CD8 naive samples, CD45RO-negative cells were positively selected for CCR7, yielding a CD45RA+CCR7+ population from which TemRA cells were excluded. Healthy HIV-negative adults with no recently reported acute infections or vaccinations were included as donors. Every donor was a Caucasian adult residing in Nashville, Tennessee, USA. Blood was collected by leukapheresis, and PBMCs were isolated by Ficoll-Histopaque density gradient centrifugation and then cryopreserved in liquid nitrogen vapor phase. Purity and quantity of every magnetically sorted T cell population were checked by analytical flow cytometry. Genomic DNA was isolated from every sorted fraction and measured by UV absorbance on a Nanodrop 2000c. Its CDR3 holds 11 amino acids, cysteine through phenylalanine. The only DNA kept is the CDR3, 33 bases in frame from the first base. CDR1 and CDR2 were assigned from the germline V gene as MDHEN and SYDVKM. V loses 5 bases of germline sequence and J loses 2 bases, and the interval between the two ends is 4 bases.

Specimen: naive CD8+ T cells sorted from blood. The cell subset or site label here, explained by the study, means: CD45RA+CCR7+. The rearranged chain carries TRBV28 and TRBJ2-7, with the identity of the D gene unclear. The receptor was derived from a man aged 18 to 30 in good health. CDR3 reads: CASSRAYEQYF. The sequenced DNA: TGTGCCAGCAGTCGCGCCTACGAGCAGTACTTC.